This T cell receptor (beta chain) was retrieved from a study of vaccination and CD4 T cells after COVID-19. Study-level information: The stimulus for the cells was overlapping spike peptides derived from SARS-CoV-2, HCoV-NL63, HCoV-OC43 and HCoV-229E.

The CDR3 consists of 16 residues. Germline CDR1 reads MDHEN; CDR2 reads SYDVKM. V gave up 6 bases and J gave up 3 bases; unmatched junction bases: 12. As regards this clonotype: No antigen is known for it.

Cultured CD4+ T-cell DNA underwent Oncomine TCR Beta short-read sequencing. From the PCR reads, TCRdb called clonotypes with MiXCR, one entry per CDR3 protein. This sample yields about 11,000 distinct CDR3 sequences, of which roughly 60% are seen a single time; roughly 9.6% belongs to the top ten. Documented treatment: roughly 11-day PBMC culture with coronavirus spike peptide pools or control peptides (ViraFEST assay). This TCR was sampled from a human donor who had recovered from COVID-19. The V call is TRBV28, the J call TRBJ2-7; 9 nucleotides agree with TRBD2. The sequencing input was CD4+ T cells from blood, cultured in vitro. Here the CDR3 DNA reads TGTGCCAGCAGCCCCTTGGGTAGCGGGAGTTACTACGAGCAGTACTTC. It is translated as CASSPLGSGSYYEQYF.